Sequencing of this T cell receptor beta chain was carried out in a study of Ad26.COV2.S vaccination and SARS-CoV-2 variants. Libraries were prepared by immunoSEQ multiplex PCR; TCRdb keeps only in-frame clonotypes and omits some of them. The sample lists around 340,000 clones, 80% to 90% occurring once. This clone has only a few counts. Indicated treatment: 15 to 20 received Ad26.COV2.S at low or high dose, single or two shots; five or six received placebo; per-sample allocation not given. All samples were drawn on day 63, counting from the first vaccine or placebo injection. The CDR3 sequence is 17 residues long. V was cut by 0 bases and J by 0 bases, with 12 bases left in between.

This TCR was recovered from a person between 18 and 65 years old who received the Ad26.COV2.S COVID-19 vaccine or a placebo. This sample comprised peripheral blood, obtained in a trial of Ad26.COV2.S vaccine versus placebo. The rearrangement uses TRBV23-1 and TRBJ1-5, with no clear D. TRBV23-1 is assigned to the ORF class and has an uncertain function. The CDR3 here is CASSQSRERSSNQPQHF. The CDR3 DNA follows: TGCGCCAGCAGTCAATCCCGGGAAAGATCTAGCAATCAGCCCCAGCATTTT.